This entry lists 11 T cell receptor beta chains sequenced from one sample in a study of Ad26.COV2.S vaccination and SARS-CoV-2 variants (dated by TCRdb to the early 2020s). Library prep was done by the immunoSEQ multiplex PCR assay. This is the immuneACCESS table as TCRdb keeps it, with only in-frame sequences that have V and J called. A part of the clones is gone; compared with another copy, unresolved V genes explain less than half, and the rest is unexplained. In this sample the table shows some 390,000 clones, 88% of which occur a single time. The ten largest clones add up to 3.5% of the sample. According to the study, the label for this sample's treatment or condition signals: 15 to 20 received Ad26.COV2.S at low or high dose, single or two shots; roughly five received placebo; per-sample allocation not given. For vaccine and placebo recipients, the sequenced repertoires came from samples collected on day 63 after the first injection.

This sample comprised peripheral blood, obtained in a trial of Ad26.COV2.S vaccine versus placebo. The receptors shown here come from a person aged 18 to 59 who received the Ad26.COV2.S COVID-19 vaccine or a placebo.

The chain employs TRBV21-1 and TRBJ1-1; the tabulated D call, TRBD1, remains unverified against the DNA. TRBV21-1 is a pseudogene. This CDR3 contains 15 residues. CDR3: CASRTGRGANTEAFF. In nucleotides, the CDR3 is TGTGCCAGCAGGACAGGTCGGGGAGCGAACACTGAAGCTTTCTTT.

This clone was detected only a few times. The rearrangement links TRBV5-4 to TRBJ2-5; tentative D call: TRBD1 (5 bases). Germline lookup yields CDR1 SGHNT and CDR2 YYREEE (reference sequence). The CDR3 length is 14 residues. The V end lost 4 bases, the J end lost 2 bases, and 12 bases lay between the germline ends. Here the CDR3 DNA reads TGTGCCAGCAGCACTGGACAAAATCAAGAGACCCAGTACTTC. Translated: CASSTGQNQETQYF. The full variable domain, its missing parts supplied by reference TRBV5-4 and TRBJ2-5, is ETGVTQSPTHLIKTRGQQVTLRCSSQSGHNTVSWYQQALGQGPQFIFQYYREEENGRGNFPPRFSGLQFPNYSSELNVNALELDDSALYLCASSTGQNQETQYFGPGTRLLVL.

The chain is built from TRBV5-4 and TRBJ1-3; tentatively, D is TRBD1 (5 bases). This CDR3 spans 15 amino acids. Germline V gives CDR1 SGHNT, CDR2 YYREEE (reference sequence). Deletions cut 2 bases from V and 1 base from J, with 10 bases between. The CDR3 DNA sequence: TGTGCCAGCAGCTTCGGGGGGTCTTCTGGAAACACCATATATTTT. Its protein is CASSFGGSSGNTIYF.

This chain connects TRBV29-1 to TRBJ1-2; a possible D gene is TRBD1 (6 bases). V lost 1 base, J lost 7 bases, and 13 bases lay in between. This CDR3 has 13 amino acids. The V gene's germline CDR1 is SQVTM and CDR2 ANQGSEA. The CDR3 DNA reads as TGCAGCGTTGAAGTAGGGGGGACAAGTGGCTACACCTTC. It translates to CSVEVGGTSGYTF. Complete variable domain (other parts from reference TRBV29-1 and TRBJ1-2): SAVISQKPSRDICQRGTSLTIQCQVDSQVTMMFWYRQQPGQSLTLIATANQGSEATYESGFVIDKFPISRPNLTFSTLTVSNMSPEDSSIYLCSVEVGGTSGYTFGSGTRLTVV.

V is TRBV24-1 and J is TRBJ2-2; D call uncertain. Germline-derived CDR1 and CDR2 are KGHDR and SFDVKD. The CDR3 totals 15 residues. V lost 5 bases and J 1 base, leaving 10 bases between the germline ends. The CDR3 here is CATSGISGNTGELFF. For the CDR3, the DNA is TGTGCCACCAGTGGCATCTCAGGGAACACCGGGGAGCTGTTTTTT.

This clone was seen repeatedly, ten times or more. The V call is TRBV2, the J call TRBJ1-2; TRBD1 might be the D (5 bases). The germline CDR1 and CDR2 sequences are SNHLY and FYNNEI. The CDR3 is 12 amino acids. Trimming shortened V by 5 bases and J by 5 bases, and 9 bases separated the two germline ends. CDR3 protein: CASSPRQYGYTF. CDR3 coding DNA: TGTGCCAGCAGTCCCAGACAGTATGGCTACACCTTC.

This sequence joins TRBV10-3 and TRBJ1-6; no reliable D call. The CDR3 loop spans 20 amino acids. With 0 bases removed from V and 0 bases from J, the gap between germline ends came to 18 bases. Per the germline V gene, CDR1 is ENHRY and CDR2 is SYGVKD. DNA for the CDR3: TGTGCCATCAGTGAGTCCATATTGCCCCCGCAAAGCTCCTATAATTCACCCCTCCACTTT. This encodes CAISESILPPQSSYNSPLHF.

The V and J genes are TRBV6-1 and TRBJ1-5; maybe TRBD1 (5 bases). Trimming removed 4 bases at V and 0 bases at J, with 13 bases between. From germline, CDR1 is MNHNS and CDR2 SASEGT. The CDR3 covers 16 residues. CDR3 DNA sequence: TGTGCCAGCAGTGGGGTGGGGCTGTATAGCAATCAGCCCCAGCATTTT. This sequence encodes CASSGVGLYSNQPQHF.

This chain connects TRBV27 to TRBJ2-1; no firm D call. Germline loops: CDR1 MNHEY, CDR2 SMNVEV (reference sequence). The V end lost 10 bases, the J end lost 3 bases, and 1 base lay between the germline ends. CDR3 length: 9 amino acids. CDR3 sequence: CANYNEQFF. In DNA form, the CDR3 reads TGTGCCAACTACAATGAGCAGTTCTTC.

The rearrangement links TRBV25-1 to TRBJ1-4, with D perhaps matching TRBD1 (6 bases). Trimming took 4 bases from V and 0 from J, leaving 9 bases between them. This CDR3 spans 15 amino acids. CDR1 is MGHDK and CDR2 is SYGVNS in the germline V gene. In DNA form, the CDR3 reads TGTGCCAGCAGTGTCGCAGGGGCAACTAATGAAAAACTGTTTTTT. This translates into CASSVAGATNEKLFF.

This chain connects TRBV2 to TRBJ2-3; D call uncertain. Germline values: CDR1 SNHLY, CDR2 FYNNEI. The CDR3 totals 12 residues. V was pared by 6 bases and J by 2 bases, with 6 bases between. The chain's CDR3 is CASSFVTDTQYF. The CDR3 DNA reads as TGTGCCAGCAGCTTTGTCACAGATACGCAGTATTTT.